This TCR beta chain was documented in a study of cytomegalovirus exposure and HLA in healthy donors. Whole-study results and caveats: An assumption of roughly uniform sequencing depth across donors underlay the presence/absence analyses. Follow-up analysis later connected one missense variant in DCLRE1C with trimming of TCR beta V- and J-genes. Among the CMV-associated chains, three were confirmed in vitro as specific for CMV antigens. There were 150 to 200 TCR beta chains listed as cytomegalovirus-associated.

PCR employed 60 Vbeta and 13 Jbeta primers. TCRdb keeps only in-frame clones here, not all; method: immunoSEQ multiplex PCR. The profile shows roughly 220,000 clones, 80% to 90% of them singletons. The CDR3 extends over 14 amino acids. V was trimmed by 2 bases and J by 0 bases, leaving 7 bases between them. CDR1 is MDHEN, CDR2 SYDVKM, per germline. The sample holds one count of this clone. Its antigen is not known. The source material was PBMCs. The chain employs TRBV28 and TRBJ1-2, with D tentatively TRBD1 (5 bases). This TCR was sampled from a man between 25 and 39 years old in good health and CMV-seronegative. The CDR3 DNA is TGTGCCAGCAGTTTAACAGGAGCTAACTATGGCTACACCTTC. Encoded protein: CASSLTGANYGYTF.